These 28 T cell receptor beta chains came from one sample sequenced in a study of CXCR3-negative and CXCR3-positive naive CD8 T cells. Study results and caveats: Hydrophobicity was higher for TRB CDR3s found in CXCR3-positive naive cells than in CXCR3-negative naive cells.

5' RACE with UMI labels generated the TRB cDNA libraries. Reprocessing the 5' RACE reads, TCRdb reports a single entry for every CDR3 protein and omits DNA. The table for this sample gives roughly 59,000 distinct CDR3 sequences. Their specific antigens are unknown. Sequenced: naive CXCR3+ CD8+ T cells from blood. Noted subset: CD45RO-CCR7+CD27+CD95- naive CD8+ T cells expressing CXCR3 (TNR3+). The receptors here all came from a human donor in good health. Some clones in this sample may be carry-over from other donors' samples.

The V gene is TRBV12-3 or TRBV12-4, the J gene TRBJ2-3; the D call of TRBD1 rests on TCRdb alone, since no DNA is present to check it. The length of the CDR3 is 15 residues. The CDR3 here is CASSLRGDVTDTQYF.

The chain employs TRBV29-1 and TRBJ2-3; TCRdb proposes TRBD1, but this gene call is untestable without DNA. Germline CDR1 reads SQVTM; CDR2 reads ANQGSEA. The CDR3 is 13 residues long. CDR3 in amino acids: CSVAGSHTDTQYF.

CDR3 amino acids: CATSRQFLGRGNTPNEQFF. This chain links TRBV15 with TRBJ2-1; the D call of TRBD1 rests on TCRdb alone, since no DNA is present to check it. The CDR3 extends over 19 amino acids. CDR1 and CDR2 (germline): LNHNV, YYDKDF (reference sequence).

The chain is built from TRBV20-1 and TRBJ2-7; absent DNA, TCRdb's TRBD1 call cannot be checked. This CDR3 has 16 residues. The germline gives CDR1 DFQATT, CDR2 SNEGSKA (reference sequence). The CDR3 loop reads CSASDQRPGGSYEQYF.

The rearrangement joins TRBV7-7 to TRBJ2-3; the TCRdb call, TRBD1, lacks DNA for checking. In germline, CDR1 is SSHAT, CDR2 FNYEAQ (reference sequence). The CDR3 runs to 14 residues. This CDR3 reads CASSLTGPRDTQYF.

The chain couples TRBV7-9 to TRBJ2-3; checking the TCRdb D call of TRBD1 is not possible without DNA. The length of the CDR3 is 17 residues. Germline-derived CDR1 and CDR2 are SEHNR and FQNEAQ (reference sequence). The CDR3 here is CASSLSRGQGTTDTQYF.

CDR3 region: CASSPSGFSYEQYF. This chain connects TRBV4-2 to TRBJ2-7; the TCRdb call, TRBD2, lacks DNA for checking. The CDR3 spans 14 residues. Germline values: CDR1 LGHNA, CDR2 YNFKEQ.

The V gene is TRBV29-1, the J gene TRBJ2-7; with no DNA, the TCRdb D assignment of TRBD1 cannot be verified. The CDR3 is 15 amino acids. Germline loops: CDR1 SQVTM, CDR2 ANQGSEA. The CDR3 loop is CSVIPRDRGIYEQYF.

The chain combines TRBV29-1 with TRBJ2-7; absent DNA, TCRdb's TRBD1 call cannot be checked. The germline gives CDR1 SQVTM, CDR2 ANQGSEA. The CDR3 has 14 residues. CDR3 residues: CRVEVWDRVYEQYF.

The J gene is TRBJ2-5, the V gene TRBV11-3. From germline, CDR1 is SGHNT and CDR2 YENEEA. The CDR3 spans 13 residues. The CDR3 loop reads CASSLFIQETQYF.

J is TRBJ2-2 and V is TRBV23-1; TCRdb's D call, TRBD1, is unchecked because there is no DNA. TRBV23-1 is an ORF, with its function uncertain. The CDR3 sequence is 19 residues long. CDR3 loop: CASSQSCTGGNKNTGELFF.

The V gene is TRBV4-1, the J gene TRBJ2-1; TCRdb gives TRBD2 as the D gene, but with no DNA this cannot be confirmed. The germline CDR1 and CDR2 sequences are MGHRA and YSYEKL. The CDR3 runs 17 residues. CDR3 loop: CASSQHPPGLVTSEQFF.

The CDR3 loop reads CASSLIPRRDTYEQYF. The rearrangement links TRBV5-7 to TRBJ2-7; there is no DNA to check the TCRdb D call of TRBD1. TRBV5-7 counts as an open reading frame of uncertain function. This CDR3 contains 16 residues.

This chain links TRBV6-2 or TRBV6-3 with TRBJ2-7; the TCRdb D gene call, TRBD1, has no DNA to confirm it. Germline V gene sequence: CDR1 MNHEY, CDR2 SVGEGT. The CDR3 totals 18 residues. CDR3 loop: CASSYSSMGVISNYEQYF.

The V call is TRBV28, the J call TRBJ1-6; without DNA, the TCRdb call of TRBD1 cannot be checked. The length of the CDR3 is 16 residues. Germline loops: CDR1 MDHEN, CDR2 SYDVKM. The CDR3: CASSPVHGQDNSPLHF.

This chain joins TRBV7-6 and TRBJ2-1; the TCRdb call, TRBD1, lacks DNA for checking. The CDR3 totals 18 residues. Germline assignment: CDR1 SGHVS and CDR2 FNYEAQ. The chain's CDR3 is CASSLDFGGLGSYNEQFF.

The rearrangement joins TRBV28 to TRBJ2-7; the D call of TRBD1 rests on TCRdb alone, since no DNA is present to check it. Germline values: CDR1 MDHEN, CDR2 SYDVKM. The length of the CDR3 is 14 residues. The CDR3 loop reads CASSLSLRGREQYF.

This chain connects TRBV21-1 to TRBJ2-4; TCRdb lists TRBD1, though no DNA is available to test this call. TRBV21-1 is a documented pseudogene. This CDR3 is built from 14 residues. CDR3 residues: CASSFRDPKNIQYF.

The V call is TRBV7-9, the J call TRBJ2-7. CDR3 length: 15 residues. The germline gives CDR1 SEHNR, CDR2 FQNEAQ (reference sequence). The chain's CDR3 is CASSLDTSSSYEQYF.

V is TRBV4-3 and J is TRBJ2-7; the TCRdb call, TRBD1, lacks DNA for checking. CDR3 length: 15 amino acids. Per the germline V gene, CDR1 is LGHNA and CDR2 is YSLEER. The CDR3 region is CASSQDRGSPYEQYF.

This rearrangement joins TRBV7-9 to TRBJ2-7. This CDR3 region has 13 residues. In germline, CDR1 is SEHNR, CDR2 FQNEAQ (reference sequence). Here the CDR3 reads CASSPRQTNEQYF.

The chain is built from TRBV7-9 and TRBJ2-1; TCRdb calls TRBD1, which cannot be checked without DNA. The germline gives CDR1 SEHNR, CDR2 FQNEAQ (reference sequence). CDR3 length: 16 residues. The CDR3 protein is CASRYAQGASYNEQFF.

The chain couples TRBV7-9 to TRBJ2-7. Germline loops: CDR1 SEHNR, CDR2 FQNEAQ (reference sequence). CDR3 size: 13 residues. Here the CDR3 reads CASSLFGDDEQYF.

The chain is built from TRBV4-3 and TRBJ2-3; without DNA, the TCRdb call of TRBD2 cannot be checked. The CDR3 totals 17 residues. Germline loops: CDR1 LGHNA, CDR2 YSLEER. CDR3 residues: CASSQDTASGGVDTQYF.

This chain connects TRBV9 to TRBJ2-3; as DNA is missing, the TRBD2 call by TCRdb cannot be tested. Looked up from germline, CDR1 is SGDLS and CDR2 is YYNGEE. The CDR3 totals 18 residues. CDR3 sequence: CASSVVGLAGLGTDTQYF. The variable domain in full, completed from reference TRBV9 and TRBJ2-3, reads DSGVTQTPKHLITATGQRVTLRCSPRSGDLSVYWYQQSLDQGLQFLIQYYNGEERAKGNILERFSAQQFPDLHSELNLSSLELGDSALYFCASSVVGLAGLGTDTQYFGPGTRLTVL.

The chain links TRBV27 to TRBJ2-7; the TCRdb D gene call, TRBD1, has no DNA to confirm it. CDR1 and CDR2 (germline): MNHEY, SMNVEV (reference sequence). The CDR3 runs 14 residues. This CDR3 reads CASSLGGDGDEQYF.

V is TRBV5-6 and J is TRBJ2-7. Germline V gene lookup returns CDR1 SGHDT and CDR2 YYEEEE. The CDR3 runs to 13 residues. The chain's CDR3 is CASSLAQSYEQYF.

The V and J genes are TRBV6-5 and TRBJ2-5; the TRBD1 assignment by TCRdb is unverifiable without DNA. The CDR3 is made up of 14 amino acids. Germline-derived CDR1 and CDR2 are MNHEY and SVGAGI. The CDR3 sequence: CASSRQGEEETQYF.